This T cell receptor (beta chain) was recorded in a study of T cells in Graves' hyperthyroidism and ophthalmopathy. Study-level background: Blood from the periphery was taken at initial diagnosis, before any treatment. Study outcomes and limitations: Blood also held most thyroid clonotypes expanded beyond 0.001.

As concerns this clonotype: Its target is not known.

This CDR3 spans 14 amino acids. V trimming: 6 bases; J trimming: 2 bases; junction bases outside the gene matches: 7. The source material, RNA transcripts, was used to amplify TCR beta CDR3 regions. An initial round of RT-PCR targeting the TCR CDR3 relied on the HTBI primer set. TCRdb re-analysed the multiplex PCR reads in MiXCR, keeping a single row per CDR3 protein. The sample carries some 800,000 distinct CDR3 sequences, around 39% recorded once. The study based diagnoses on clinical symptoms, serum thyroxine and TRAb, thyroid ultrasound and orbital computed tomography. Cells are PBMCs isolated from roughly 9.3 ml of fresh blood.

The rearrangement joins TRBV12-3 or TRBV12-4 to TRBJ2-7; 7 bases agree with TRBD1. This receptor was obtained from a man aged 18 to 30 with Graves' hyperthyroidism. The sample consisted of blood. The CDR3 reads CASRPTDRAYEQYF. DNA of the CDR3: TGTGCCAGCAGACCGACAGACAGGGCCTACGAGCAGTACTTC.